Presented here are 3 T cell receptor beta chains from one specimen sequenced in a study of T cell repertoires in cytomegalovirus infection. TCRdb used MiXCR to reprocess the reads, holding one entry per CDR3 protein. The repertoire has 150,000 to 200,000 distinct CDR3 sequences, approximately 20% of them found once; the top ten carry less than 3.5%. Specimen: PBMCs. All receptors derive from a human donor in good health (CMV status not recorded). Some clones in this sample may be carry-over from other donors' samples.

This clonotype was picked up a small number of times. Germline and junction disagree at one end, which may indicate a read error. In nucleotides, the CDR3 is TGCAGCGTTTCGGGACTAGCCTACGATGAGCAGTTCTTC. As protein: CSVSGLAYDEQFF. This chain joins TRBV29-1 and TRBJ2-1; 9 positions agree with TRBD2. The CDR3 is 13 residues long. Germline loops: CDR1 SQVTM, CDR2 ANQGSEA.

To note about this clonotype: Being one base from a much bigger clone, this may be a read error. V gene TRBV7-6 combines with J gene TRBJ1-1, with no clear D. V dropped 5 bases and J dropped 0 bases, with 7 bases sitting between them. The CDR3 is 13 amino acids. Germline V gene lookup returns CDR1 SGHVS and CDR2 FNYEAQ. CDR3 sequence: CASSPTLNTEAFF. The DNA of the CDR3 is TGTGCCAGCAGCCCCACTTTGAACACTGAAGCTTTCTTT.

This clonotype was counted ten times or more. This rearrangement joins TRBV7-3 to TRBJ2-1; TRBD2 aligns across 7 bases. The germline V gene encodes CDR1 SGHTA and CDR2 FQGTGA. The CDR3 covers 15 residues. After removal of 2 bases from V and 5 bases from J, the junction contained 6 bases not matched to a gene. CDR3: CASSLGASGHNEQFF. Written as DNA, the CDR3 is TGTGCCAGCAGCTTAGGGGCTAGCGGCCACAATGAGCAGTTCTTC.